What follows are 6 T cell receptor beta chains derived from one specimen sequenced in a study of shared clonotypes between healthy human individuals. Repertoires were generated with immunoSEQ multiplex PCR, while TCRdb's copy carries only in-frame clones and drops some. The sample lists about 980,000 clones; 60% to 85% were seen once. The sequenced material came from memory CD4+ T cells sorted from blood. The subset denotes: CD45RA-negative fraction. These receptors were obtained from a man younger than 30 in good health.

The chain employs TRBV6-1 and TRBJ1-5; 9 nucleotides line up with TRBD1. J lost 6 bases, V lost 8 bases, and 8 bases had no gene match. This CDR3 is 14 amino acids long. Germline V CDR1 and CDR2: MNHNS, SASEGT. The CDR3 nucleotides are TGTGCCAGCTACTATCCGGGACAGGGTCAGCCCCAGCATTTT. Its protein product is CASYYPGQGQPQHF.

This chain uses TRBV5-6 with TRBJ2-3, with D unclear. Germline CDR1 and CDR2: SGHDT and YYEEEE. Trimming removed 6 bases at V and 2 bases at J, with 13 bases between. The CDR3 sequence is 14 residues long. The CDR3 sequence is CASTLNRATDTQYF. The DNA of the CDR3 is TGTGCCAGCACCTTAAACAGAGCCACAGATACGCAGTATTTT.

The rearrangement uses TRBV9 and TRBJ1-4, with 7 positions matching TRBD1. Germline-derived CDR1 and CDR2 are SGDLS and YYNGEE. The V segment lost 4 bases and the J segment 6 bases; nucleotides outside the gene matches: 9. The CDR3 extends over 15 amino acids. The CDR3 protein is CASSTQGGFDEKLFF. The CDR3 DNA sequence: TGTGCCAGCAGCACCCAGGGGGGATTCGATGAAAAACTGTTTTTT.

The chain employs TRBV5-1 and TRBJ2-3, with D perhaps given as TRBD1 or TRBD2 (6 bases each). V lost 0 bases and J lost 2, with 13 bases in between. The germline gives CDR1 SGHRS, CDR2 YFSETQ. There are 16 residues in the CDR3. The CDR3 DNA reads TGCGCCAGCAGCTTGGCCGGGTCGGGGGCCACAGATACGCAGTATTTT. This gives the protein CASSLAGSGATDTQYF.

The J gene is TRBJ2-5, the V gene TRBV27; D is ambiguous. With the DNA end fitting TRBJ2-7 better, the J assignment may be wrong. This CDR3 spans 14 amino acids. Germline V gene sequence: CDR1 MNHEY, CDR2 SMNVEV (reference sequence). The DNA of the CDR3 is TGTGCCAGCAGTTTTAAGGGCCTCTCCTACGAGCAGTACTTC. Translating it yields CASSFKGLSYEQYF.

The chain joins TRBV5-1 to TRBJ1-2; 11 bases are a match to TRBD1. V dropped 3 bases and J dropped 4; count of bases not matched to a gene: 14. Germline V lookup: CDR1 SGHRS, CDR2 YFSETQ. This CDR3 is built from 18 residues. The CDR3 DNA is TGCGCCAGCAGCTCCGTATCGATAGGACAGGGGGCAAGCTATGGCTACACCTTC. Protein sequence: CASSSVSIGQGASYGYTF. Using reference TRBV5-1 and TRBJ1-2 for the parts outside the CDR3, the full variable domain is KAGVTQTPRYLIKTRGQQVTLSCSPISGHRSVSWYQQTPGQGLQFLFEYFSETQRNKGNFPGRFSGRQFSNSRSEMNVSTLELGDSALYLCASSSVSIGQGASYGYTFGSGTRLTVV.